What follows are 32 T cell receptor beta chains derived from one specimen sequenced in a study of Graves' ophthalmopathy and Graves' hyperthyroidism. RNA transcripts were the source from which TCR beta CDR3 regions were amplified. The first round was an RT-PCR with HTBI primers, and the second round was a multiplex PCR. A single record per CDR3 protein comes from TCRdb applying MiXCR to the multiplex PCR reads. The sample shows 620,000 or so distinct CDR3 sequences, about a fifth of them seen only once. The material sequenced was peripheral blood. The receptors originated from a woman in her late teens or twenties with stable Graves' hyperthyroidism. Some clones in this sample may be carry-over from other donors' samples.

The chain couples TRBV12-3 or TRBV12-4 to TRBJ1-1; no clear D gene. The CDR3 sequence is 16 residues long. The V gene lost 6 bases and the J gene lost 0 bases, with 17 bases spanning the gap. DNA of the CDR3: TGTGCCAGCAGCGACCGGTGGTCCCACATGAACACTGAAGCTTTCTTT. Translating gives CASSDRWSHMNTEAFF.

The table lists this clonotype with a few counts. The rearrangement links TRBV28 to TRBJ1-2; the match to TRBD1 covers 8 bases. V was clipped by 6 bases and J by 4 bases; unmatched bases: 10. CDR3 length equals 15 residues. The germline V gene encodes CDR1 MDHEN and CDR2 SYDVKM. As DNA, the CDR3 is TGTGCCAGCAGCCCGGGCGGGACAGGTCCCTATGGCTACACCTTC. Amino acid sequence: CASSPGGTGPYGYTF.

This clonotype was detected ten times or more. The gene calls are TRBV6-1 and TRBJ1-5; D is undetermined. The ends were cut back, 3 bases at V and 0 bases at J, with 9 bases in the middle. CDR3 length equals 15 residues. In germline, CDR1 is MNHNS, CDR2 SASEGT. The DNA for the CDR3 is TGTGCCAGCAGTGAGGGATCCAATAGCAATCAGCCCCAGCATTTT. Translation: CASSEGSNSNQPQHF.

This clonotype was observed a handful of times. This rearrangement joins TRBV5-1 to TRBJ2-5, with 7 bases aligning to TRBD2. Germline CDR1 and CDR2: SGHRS and YFSETQ. The CDR3 runs 13 residues. V lost 4 bases to trimming and J lost 1 base; unmatched junction nucleotides: 1. The CDR3 sequence is CASSGTTQETQYF. DNA of the CDR3: TGCGCCAGCAGCGGGACTACCCAAGAGACCCAGTACTTC. Full variable domain (rest looked up from reference TRBV5-1 and TRBJ2-5): KAGVTQTPRYLIKTRGQQVTLSCSPISGHRSVSWYQQTPGQGLQFLFEYFSETQRNKGNFPGRFSGRQFSNSRSEMNVSTLELGDSALYLCASSGTTQETQYFGPGTRLLVL.

Concerning this clonotype: Likely a read error: the CDR3 ends without its conserved phenylalanine or tryptophan. J is TRBJ1-5 and V is TRBV12-3 or TRBV12-4, with a possible D match to TRBD1 (5 bases). This CDR3 spans 14 amino acids. V gave up 5 bases and J gave up 2 bases, with 10 bases separating them. CDR3 sequence reads: CASSIGGGNQPQHV. The CDR3 coding sequence is TGTGCCAGCAGTATCGGGGGAGGCAATCAGCCCCAGCATGTT.

The chain links TRBV6-2 or TRBV6-3 to TRBJ1-2, with a possible D match to TRBD1 (5 bases). The CDR3 is made up of 16 amino acids. Germline V gene lookup returns CDR1 MNHEY and CDR2 SVGEGT. V lost 1 base and J lost 5, with 17 bases in between. CDR3 nucleotides: TGTGCCAGCAGTTACTACGACCTGACAGACCAATATGGCTACACCTTC. Protein: CASSYYDLTDQYGYTF.

As for this clonotype: One end of the junction varies from germline; a read error may be responsible. CDR3 residues: CASGRDSQETLYF. The CDR3 DNA reads as TGTGCCAGCGGCCGGGACAGCCAAGAGACCCTGTACTTC. The V call is TRBV12-3 or TRBV12-4, the J call TRBJ2-5; 7 bases are shared with TRBD1. This CDR3 spans 13 amino acids.

This clonotype was seen more than once but under ten times. The chain uses TRBV29-1 and TRBJ1-2; TRBD1 is a possible D gene (5 bases). V dropped 7 bases and J dropped 2 bases, with 11 bases sitting between them. Per the germline V gene, CDR1 is SQVTM and CDR2 is ANQGSEA. This CDR3 has 12 amino acids. The CDR3 coding sequence is TGCAGCGCCAACACAGGAAACTATGGCTACACCTTC. This codes for CSANTGNYGYTF. Combining the CDR3 with reference TRBV29-1 and TRBJ1-2 gives the whole variable domain SAVISQKPSRDICQRGTSLTIQCQVDSQVTMMFWYRQQPGQSLTLIATANQGSEATYESGFVIDKFPISRPNLTFSTLTVSNMSPEDSSIYLCSANTGNYGYTFGSGTRLTVV.

The chain combines TRBV7-2 with TRBJ2-5; D call uncertain. The CDR3 has 14 amino acids. V dropped 5 bases and J dropped 5 bases, with 15 bases sitting between them. Germline CDR1 SGHTA, CDR2 FQGNSA. CDR3 DNA: TGTGCCAGCAGCCCCCACATTGCTCGGGAGACCCAGTACTTC. This encodes CASSPHIARETQYF.

This clonotype came up a few times. This chain links TRBV2 with TRBJ2-4; D may be TRBD1 (5 bases). There are 16 residues in the CDR3. Germline CDR1 and CDR2: SNHLY and FYNNEI. The ends were cut back, 4 bases at V and 0 bases at J, with 13 bases in the middle. The CDR3 nucleotides are TGTGCCAGCAGTGCCACAGGTGTCCTAGCCAAAAACATTCAGTACTTC. Its translation: CASSATGVLAKNIQYF.

This clonotype has ten or more counts. This chain links TRBV7-2 with TRBJ2-4, with TRBD2 identical over 11 bases. Germline V lookup: CDR1 SGHTA, CDR2 FQGNSA. J gave up 0 bases and V 1 base, and 2 bases lay outside the gene matches. The CDR3 is 17 residues long. The DNA of the CDR3 is TGTGCCAGCAGCTTAGAGCTAGCGGGGGGAGCCAAAAACATTCAGTACTTC. Translating it yields CASSLELAGGAKNIQYF.

This clonotype was counted ten times or more. This chain joins TRBV6-2 or TRBV6-3 and TRBJ2-7; 9 bases fit TRBD2. Germline V lookup: CDR1 MNHEY, CDR2 SVGEGT. CDR3 length equals 14 residues. V lost 7 bases and J lost 2; bases outside the gene matches: 6. DNA of the CDR3: TGTGCCAGCACCGGGGCGGGAGGGCCCTACGAGCAGTACTTC. Amino acids: CASTGAGGPYEQYF.

The sample holds a few counts of this clonotype. J is TRBJ2-7 and V is TRBV12-3 or TRBV12-4; weak D call: TRBD1 (7 bases). The CDR3 length is 17 residues. V was shortened by 2 bases and J by 1 base, with 18 bases between the two germline ends. In nucleotides, the CDR3 is TGTGCCAGCAGTTTAATGGACAGGAGGACTACTTCCTACGAGCAGTACTTC. Its protein is CASSLMDRRTTSYEQYF.

In its sample, this clonotype was seen a few times. The chain links TRBV10-3 to TRBJ2-5; TRBD2 aligns across 10 bases. Germline lookup yields CDR1 ENHRY and CDR2 SYGVKD. The trim removed 3 bases at V and 5 bases at J, leaving 6 bases unmatched. The CDR3 loop spans 15 amino acids. CDR3 loop: CAISDRAGGPETQYF. The DNA of the CDR3 is TGTGCCATCAGTGACAGAGCGGGAGGGCCCGAGACCCAGTACTTC.

This clonotype appeared many times. This chain joins TRBV12-3 or TRBV12-4 and TRBJ2-7; 9 bases fit TRBD2. The CDR3 totals 14 residues. J gave up 6 bases and V 3 bases, and 6 bases lay outside the gene matches. The CDR3: CASSFGGRAREQYF. The CDR3 DNA follows: TGTGCCAGCAGTTTTGGCGGGAGGGCCCGCGAGCAGTACTTC.

This clonotype was detected ten times or more. The V call is TRBV20-1, the J call TRBJ2-5, with unresolved D. V was clipped by 6 bases and J by 1 base, with 6 bases between them. Germline V gene data show CDR1 as DFQATT and CDR2 as SNEGSKA (reference sequence). CDR3 length: 11 amino acids. The CDR3 DNA follows: TGCAGTGCCCTCCCCCAAGAGACCCAGTACTTC. It yields the protein CSALPQETQYF.

This sequence joins TRBV28 and TRBJ2-7, with D maybe TRBD1 (7 bases). In germline, CDR1 is MDHEN, CDR2 SYDVKM. Trimming shortened V by 3 bases and J by 5 bases, and 11 bases separated the two germline ends. The CDR3 loop spans 13 amino acids. CDR3 sequence: CASSFGGTDEQYF. For the CDR3, the DNA is TGTGCCAGCAGTTTTGGGGGGACAGACGAGCAGTACTTC. Combining the CDR3 with reference TRBV28 and TRBJ2-7 gives the whole variable domain DVKVTQSSRYLVKRTGEKVFLECVQDMDHENMFWYRQDPGLGLRLIYFSYDVKMKEKGDIPEGYSVSREKKERFSLILESASTNQTSMYLCASSFGGTDEQYFGPGTRLTVT.

This chain connects TRBV28 to TRBJ2-7; 9 nucleotides match TRBD1. The trim removed 8 bases at V and 0 bases at J, leaving 2 bases unmatched. CDR3 length equals 13 residues. Germline-derived CDR1 and CDR2 are MDHEN and SYDVKM. The CDR3 nucleotides read TGTGCCAGCGGGACAGGGCTCTCCTACGAGCAGTACTTC. Encoded protein: CASGTGLSYEQYF.

The genes are TRBV20-1 and TRBJ2-7; 9 bases agree with TRBD2. V was pared by 0 bases and J by 0 bases, with 9 bases of the junction left unmatched. The CDR3 has 17 residues. In germline, CDR1 is DFQATT, CDR2 SNEGSKA (reference sequence). The CDR3 bases are TGCAGTGCTAGAGATCCGGTAGCGGGAGACGGCTCCTACGAGCAGTACTTC. Encoded protein: CSARDPVAGDGSYEQYF.

The CDR3 spells CAISTYRDRGNGYTF. Here the CDR3 DNA reads TGTGCCATCAGCACCTACCGGGACAGGGGAAATGGCTACACCTTC. V gene TRBV10-3 combines with J gene TRBJ1-2; 10 bases are a match to TRBD1. V lost 6 bases to trimming and J lost 6 bases; unmatched junction nucleotides: 10. The CDR3 spans 15 residues. Germline loops: CDR1 ENHRY, CDR2 SYGVKD.

The table lists this clonotype with many counts. The chain is built from TRBV4-2 and TRBJ1-1, with D perhaps matching TRBD1 (5 bases). Between the trimmed V and J ends, which lost 4 bases and 6 bases, there was a span of 21 bases. The CDR3 contains 16 residues. The germline gives CDR1 LGHNA, CDR2 YNFKEQ. CDR3 nucleotides: TGTGCCAGCAGCCCAGCAAACAGGTTATTATTCGCTGAAGCTTTCTTT. It encodes CASSPANRLLFAEAFF.

This clonotype has a count of ten or more. The rearrangement links TRBV10-2 to TRBJ2-7; possibly TRBD2 for D (6 bases). V lost 4 bases and J lost 0, with 10 bases in between. Germline values: CDR1 WSHSY, CDR2 SAAADI. The CDR3 is 14 amino acids. The CDR3 DNA reads TGCGCCAGCAGTGTGACTAGGAGCTCCTACGAGCAGTACTTC. It translates to CASSVTRSSYEQYF.

This clonotype was found once. The rearrangement uses TRBV27 and TRBJ1-2; D perhaps matches TRBD1 (6 bases). The V gene's germline CDR1 is MNHEY and CDR2 SMNVEV (reference sequence). The CDR3 sequence is 14 residues long. Trimming removed 5 bases from V and 1 base from J, with 11 bases in between. The chain's CDR3 is CASSPRQDNYGYTF. The CDR3 DNA reads as TGTGCCAGCAGTCCCCGACAGGATAACTATGGCTACACCTTC.

This clonotype was observed many times. This could be a read error, since a much larger clone is one nucleotide away. This chain joins TRBV6-1 and TRBJ2-2, with D unresolved. This CDR3 spans 13 amino acids. V was trimmed by 1 base and J by 3 bases, leaving 3 bases between them. Germline V lookup: CDR1 MNHNS, CDR2 SASEGT. The CDR3 spells CASSEGDTGELFF. CDR3 nucleotides: TGTGCCAGCAGTGAAGGGGACACCGGGGAGCTGTTTTTT.

This clonotype has ten or more counts. Here the CDR3 reads CASSLFLAGGSYEQYF. DNA of the CDR3: TGTGCCAGCAGTTTATTCCTAGCGGGGGGGTCCTACGAGCAGTACTTC. The gene calls are TRBV28 and TRBJ2-7, with 12 bases that match TRBD2. Per the germline V gene, CDR1 is MDHEN and CDR2 is SYDVKM. V lost 1 base and J lost 1; bases outside the gene matches: 2. This CDR3 is 16 amino acids long.

This clonotype was seen more than once but under ten times. This chain connects TRBV4-1 to TRBJ1-5, with D maybe TRBD1 (6 bases). V shed 4 bases and J shed 8 bases, with 21 bases lying between them. The CDR3 sequence is 16 residues long. The germline CDR1 and CDR2 sequences are MGHRA and YSYEKL. The CDR3 loop reads CASSPTWGARREPQHF. The CDR3 DNA follows: TGCGCCAGCAGCCCTACCTGGGGGGCCAGGAGAGAGCCCCAGCATTTT.

This clonotype was recorded at least ten times. This chain uses TRBV20-1 with TRBJ2-7; TRBD1 matches at 8 bases. J gave up 4 bases and V 3 bases, and 5 bases lay outside the gene matches. The germline V gene has CDR1 DFQATT and CDR2 SNEGSKA (reference sequence). The CDR3 extends over 13 amino acids. The CDR3 sequence is CSASGDRYYEQYF. CDR3 bases: TGCAGTGCTAGCGGGGACAGGTATTACGAGCAGTACTTC.

This clonotype was seen many times. V and J are TRBV7-2 and TRBJ2-2, with D possibly being TRBD1 or TRBD2 (7 bases each). CDR3 length: 14 amino acids. Germline assignment: CDR1 SGHTA and CDR2 FQGNSA. The V and J ends lost 5 bases and 4 bases respectively, with 11 bases between them. The CDR3, as DNA: TGTGCCAGCAGCCAGGGGGGGGGCACCGGGGAGCTGTTTTTT. Translation gives CASSQGGGTGELFF.

Concerning this clonotype itself: A read error may produce the germline difference seen at one junction end. V gene TRBV10-1 combines with J gene TRBJ1-6, with TRBD1 identical over 7 bases. The germline gives CDR1 WNHNN, CDR2 SYGVQD (reference sequence). The CDR3 runs to 13 residues. The CDR3 nucleotides are TGCGCCAGCAGCTTTACCGCTGGGACAGAAACTCTATTT. It is translated as CASSFTAGTETLF.

This clonotype appeared many times. The gene calls are TRBV13 and TRBJ2-7; TRBD2 is a possible D gene (6 bases). Germline V gene sequence: CDR1 PRHDT, CDR2 FYEKMQ (reference sequence). V shed 1 base and J shed 6 bases, with 10 bases lying between them. The CDR3 is 13 residues long. CDR3 sequence: CASSLDQRAEQYF. The CDR3, as DNA: TGTGCCAGCAGCTTAGATCAGCGGGCCGAGCAGTACTTC.

The table lists this clonotype with a few counts. This chain joins TRBV30 and TRBJ1-1, with 7 positions matching TRBD1. The CDR3 runs to 13 residues. The V and J ends lost 4 bases and 3 bases, in that order; junction bases with no gene match: 5. The germline V gene encodes CDR1 GTSNPN and CDR2 SVGIG (reference sequence). In DNA form, the CDR3 reads TGTGCCTGGAATGGTGGGACAGACACTGAAGCTTTCTTT. Translated: CAWNGGTDTEAFF.

Ten or more counts support this clonotype. This chain links TRBV20-1 with TRBJ2-7; D is ambiguous. This CDR3 is built from 17 residues. Germline values: CDR1 DFQATT, CDR2 SNEGSKA (reference sequence). Trimming took 0 bases from V and 3 from J, leaving 21 bases between them. The chain's CDR3 is CSARDSVRGRRHYEQYF. CDR3 nucleotide sequence: TGCAGTGCTAGAGATAGTGTAAGAGGACGCAGACACTACGAGCAGTACTTC.